Listed here are 27 T cell receptor beta chains from one sample, sequenced in a study of blood T cell repertoires in COVID-19 (dated by TCRdb to the early 2020s). To prepare the library, the immunoSEQ multiplex PCR assay was applied. TCRdb stores this immuneACCESS table with in-frame sequences only. Part of the clones is absent; in the studies checked, under half of the shortfall reflects unresolved V genes, and no reason is known for the rest. The sample includes about 210,000 clones, with about four fifths observed a single time. Jointly, the top ten make up around 2.3% of the sample. The sequencing input was peripheral blood. The receptors were sampled from a woman in her thirties or forties with active or convalescent COVID-19.

The V gene is TRBV2, the J gene TRBJ1-2; tentative D call: TRBD1 (6 bases). Germline-derived CDR1 and CDR2 are SNHLY and FYNNEI. The CDR3 is 12 amino acids. Trimming took 6 bases from V and 8 from J, leaving 13 bases between them. The CDR3 loop reads CASSLQGLGYTF. DNA for the CDR3: TGTGCCAGCAGCCTACAGGGTCTAGGCTACACCTTC.

This chain joins TRBV27 and TRBJ2-7, with 11 bases identical to TRBD2. This CDR3 has 15 amino acids. V shed 7 bases, J shed 2 bases, and the junction held 7 bases outside the gene matches. Looked up from germline, CDR1 is MNHEY and CDR2 is SMNVEV (reference sequence). The CDR3 region has the DNA TGTGCCAGCACCCCAATAGCGGGAGGGCCCTACGAGCAGTACTTC. Translated, it gives CASTPIAGGPYEQYF.

This clone was seen more than once but under ten times. The gene calls are TRBV7-9 and TRBJ1-4; 12 bases match TRBD1. The V gene end was trimmed by 5 bases and the J gene end by 8 bases; junction bases not matched to a gene: 3. The germline V gene encodes CDR1 SEHNR and CDR2 FQNEAQ (reference sequence). This CDR3 comprises 14 residues. The CDR3 nucleotides read TGTGCCAGCAGCCGGGGACAGGGGGCGGAAAAACTGTTTTTT. It codes for CASSRGQGAEKLFF.

The V call is TRBV19, the J call TRBJ1-6; tentatively, D is TRBD1 (5 bases). Germline CDR1 LNHDA, CDR2 SQIVND (reference sequence). The CDR3 length is 15 residues. With 6 bases removed from V and 7 bases from J, the gap between germline ends came to 16 bases. CDR3 in DNA: TGTGCCAGTAGGCTGATCCGGGCAGGGAATTCACCCCTCCACTTT. This codes for CASRLIRAGNSPLHF.

The rearrangement joins TRBV13 to TRBJ1-2, with 11 bases fitting TRBD1. V lost 5 bases, J lost 6 bases, and 2 bases stayed unmatched. This CDR3 region has 13 residues. Germline V lookup: CDR1 PRHDT, CDR2 FYEKMQ (reference sequence). CDR3 sequence reads: CASSPGQGDGYTF. For the CDR3, the DNA is TGTGCCAGCAGCCCGGGACAGGGGGATGGCTACACCTTC. The full variable domain, its missing parts supplied by reference TRBV13 and TRBJ1-2, is AAGVIQSPRHLIKEKRETATLKCYPIPRHDTVYWYQQGPGQDPQFLISFYEKMQSDKGSIPDRFSAQQFSDYHSELNMSSLELGDSALYFCASSPGQGDGYTFGSGTRLTVV.

V and J are TRBV4-2 and TRBJ2-7, with 10 bases aligning to TRBD2. The CDR3 totals 15 residues. Per the germline V gene, CDR1 is LGHNA and CDR2 is YNFKEQ. Losses at the gene ends were 0 bases for V and 5 bases for J; bases not matched to a gene: 4. The CDR3 protein is CASSQELLAGNEQYF. CDR3 in DNA: TGTGCCAGCAGCCAAGAACTACTAGCGGGAAACGAGCAGTACTTC.

The V call is TRBV24-1, the J call TRBJ1-4; 9 bases line up with TRBD1. V lost 4 bases to trimming and J lost 6 bases; unmatched junction nucleotides: 8. The germline V gene has CDR1 KGHDR and CDR2 SFDVKD. The CDR3 is 16 amino acids. The CDR3 spells CATSDYPGQGDEKLFF. The CDR3 DNA sequence: TGTGCCACCAGTGACTATCCGGGACAGGGAGATGAAAAACTGTTTTTT.

The V gene is TRBV18, the J gene TRBJ1-2; possibly TRBD1 for D (5 bases). V was clipped by 2 bases and J by 0 bases, with 22 bases between them. The CDR3 loop spans 19 amino acids. Germline loops: CDR1 KGHSH, CDR2 LQKENI. CDR3 DNA sequence: TGTGCCAGCTCACCATCCGGCCGCCGCGCACAGGCGCCTAACTATGGCTACACCTTC. It specifies CASSPSGRRAQAPNYGYTF.

The V gene is TRBV30, the J gene TRBJ1-1; no clear D gene. This CDR3 is built from 13 residues. Trimming removed 3 bases from V and 3 bases from J, with 11 bases in between. Germline V gene sequence: CDR1 GTSNPN, CDR2 SVGIG (reference sequence). The CDR3 spells CAWRGRTDTEAFF. The CDR3 DNA is TGTGCCTGGAGGGGGAGGACGGACACTGAAGCTTTCTTT.

The V and J genes are TRBV27 and TRBJ1-2; 7 bases match TRBD1. V shed 3 bases and J 0 bases; nucleotides not matched to a gene: 16. Germline loops: CDR1 MNHEY, CDR2 SMNVEV (reference sequence). This CDR3 contains 19 residues. CDR3 DNA: TGTGCCAGCAGTTTCGACAGGGAAGAAACCCTGTTAGCTAACTATGGCTACACCTTC. Encoded protein: CASSFDREETLLANYGYTF.

This chain joins TRBV2 and TRBJ1-1; D possibly corresponds to TRBD1 (6 bases). Germline V gives CDR1 SNHLY, CDR2 FYNNEI. The germline V and J ends were trimmed by 3 bases and 0 bases, with 14 bases remaining between them. There are 16 residues in the CDR3. The CDR3 here is CASSDRTATMNTEAFF. The CDR3 coding sequence is TGTGCCAGCAGTGATAGGACAGCCACCATGAACACTGAAGCTTTCTTT. Full variable domain (missing parts from reference TRBV2 and TRBJ1-1): EPEVTQTPSHQVTQMGQEVILRCVPISNHLYFYWYRQILGQKVEFLVSFYNNEISEKSEIFDDQFSVERPDGSNFTLKIRSTKLEDSAMYFCASSDRTATMNTEAFFGQGTRLTVV.

This clone was detected a few times. The CDR3 is CASSFRREQYF. Written as DNA, the CDR3 is TGTGCCAGCAGTTTTCGGCGGGAGCAGTACTTC. The genes are TRBV12-3 or TRBV12-4 and TRBJ2-7; no definite D call. The CDR3 runs to 11 residues. V lost 3 bases and J lost 7, with 7 bases in between.

The chain links TRBV19 to TRBJ2-7; 12 bases map to TRBD2. Germline assignment: CDR1 LNHDA and CDR2 SQIVND (reference sequence). This CDR3 has 17 amino acids. V lost 11 bases to trimming and J lost 0 bases; unmatched junction nucleotides: 14. CDR3 residues: CASRLAGAPYSSYEQYF. The CDR3 nucleotides are TGTGCCTCAAGACTAGCGGGGGCCCCTTATAGCTCCTACGAGCAGTACTTC.

This clone was recorded only once. The chain recombines TRBV3-1 (or the pseudogene TRBV3-2) with TRBJ2-2, with 11 bases identical to TRBD1. V dropped 8 bases and J dropped 7; count of bases not matched to a gene: 6. The germline CDR1 and CDR2 sequences are LGHDT and YNNKEL (reference sequence). The CDR3 runs to 14 residues. The CDR3: CASEDRGHDGELFF. CDR3 DNA sequence: TGTGCCAGCGAGGACAGGGGGCACGACGGGGAGCTGTTTTTT.

The chain links TRBV2 to TRBJ2-5, with 8 bases matching TRBD2. Germline trimming cut 8 bases from V and 5 bases from J; bases unmatched to any gene: 4. Germline lookup yields CDR1 SNHLY and CDR2 FYNNEI. The CDR3 totals 12 residues. The CDR3, as DNA: TGTGCCAGCGGACTAGCCCGGGAGACCCAGTACTTC. It translates to CASGLARETQYF.

The chain has TRBV24-1 and TRBJ2-2; the D gene is possibly TRBD1 (5 bases). This CDR3 contains 18 residues. Looked up from germline, CDR1 is KGHDR and CDR2 is SFDVKD. The V and J ends lost 3 bases and 0 bases respectively, with 16 bases between them. The CDR3 spells CATSDRTPVGPNTGELFF. The DNA of the CDR3 is TGTGCCACCAGTGATCGCACCCCAGTGGGGCCGAACACCGGGGAGCTGTTTTTT.

The chain recombines TRBV2 with TRBJ2-7; D remains ambiguous. The V end was cut by 5 bases, the J end by 3 bases, with 8 bases between. Germline-derived CDR1 and CDR2 are SNHLY and FYNNEI. This CDR3 region has 12 residues. The DNA of the CDR3 is TGTGCCAGCAGTTCGGGTCTCTACGAGCAGTACTTC. The encoded protein is CASSSGLYEQYF.

V usage is TRBV3-1 (or the pseudogene TRBV3-2) and J usage is TRBJ1-1; 12 bases match TRBD1. The V and J ends lost 1 base and 6 bases, in that order; junction bases with no gene match: 3. This CDR3 is 15 amino acids long. The germline gives CDR1 LGHDT, CDR2 YNNKEL (reference sequence). CDR3 coding DNA: TGTGCCAGCAGCCAAGTCGGGACAGGGGGCGCTGAAGCTTTCTTT. It encodes CASSQVGTGGAEAFF.

This clone was picked up a small number of times. CDR3 region: CASSLTGADTQYF. DNA of the CDR3: TGTGCCAGCAGTTTGACGGGGGCAGATACGCAGTATTTT. The chain couples TRBV12-3 or TRBV12-4 to TRBJ2-3; TRBD2 might be the D (6 bases). The CDR3 length is 13 residues. Trimming took 3 bases from V and 4 from J, leaving 8 bases between them.

The chain uses TRBV11-3 and TRBJ2-5, with D possibly matching TRBD2 (5 bases). CDR3 length: 13 amino acids. With 0 bases removed from V and 5 bases from J, the gap between germline ends came to 7 bases. Germline CDR1 reads SGHNT; CDR2 reads YENEEA. The CDR3 sequence: CASSLDPGETQYF. CDR3 coding DNA: TGTGCCAGCAGCTTAGATCCGGGGGAGACCCAGTACTTC.

J is TRBJ2-5 and V is TRBV11-2; 7 nucleotides line up with TRBD2. Germline CDR1 SGHAT, CDR2 FQNNGV. J gave up 2 bases and V 2 bases, and 5 bases lay outside the gene matches. The CDR3 length is 15 residues. The CDR3 bases are TGTGCCAGCAGCTTATCGACGGGGGGTCAAGAGACCCAGTACTTC. Its translation is CASSLSTGGQETQYF. Full variable domain (rest looked up from reference TRBV11-2 and TRBJ2-5): EAGVAQSPRYKIIEKRQSVAFWCNPISGHATLYWYQQILGQGPKLLIQFQNNGVVDDSQLPKDRFSAERLKGVDSTLKIQPAKLEDSAVYLCASSLSTGGQETQYFGPGTRLLVL.

This rearrangement joins TRBV23-1 to TRBJ2-7, with D perhaps TRBD1 (5 bases). TRBV23-1 is known as an ORF, though its function is uncertain. The germline V and J ends were trimmed by 6 bases and 2 bases, with 17 bases remaining between them. This CDR3 is 15 amino acids long. CDR3: CASSLPKKGTYEQYF. DNA for the CDR3: TGCGCCAGCAGCCTACCTAAGAAGGGGACCTACGAGCAGTACTTC.

For this clone: Other DNA variants within this sample encode the same CDR3. The V gene is TRBV24-1, the J gene TRBJ1-5; 7 positions match TRBD1. Germline CDR1 KGHDR, CDR2 SFDVKD. J gave up 2 bases and V 2 bases, and 2 bases lay outside the gene matches. The length of the CDR3 is 15 residues. The CDR3 is CATSDSTGGNQPQHF. The CDR3 coding sequence is TGTGCCACCAGTGATTCCACAGGGGGCAATCAGCCCCAGCATTTT.

CDR3 amino acids: CASSRTSAADTQYF. Written as DNA, the CDR3 is TGTGCCAGCAGCCGGACTAGTGCGGCAGATACGCAGTATTTT. The genes are TRBV11-3 and TRBJ2-3, with 7 bases fitting TRBD2. This CDR3 is 14 amino acids long. The ends lost 5 bases at V and 4 bases at J; junction bases unmatched: 6. CDR1 SGHNT and CDR2 YENEEA come from the germline V gene.

The chain carries TRBV11-2 and TRBJ1-4; a possible D gene is TRBD1 (6 bases). V lost 1 base, J lost 12 bases, and 6 bases lay in between. Germline assignment: CDR1 SGHAT and CDR2 FQNNGV. CDR3 length: 11 residues. Here the CDR3 DNA reads TGTGCCAGCAGCTTAGGGACAGAACTGTTTTTT. It specifies CASSLGTELFF.

The chain employs TRBV5-1 and TRBJ2-1, with D possibly matching TRBD1 (6 bases). The CDR3 covers 15 residues. V was clipped by 1 base and J by 0 bases, with 8 bases between them. Per the germline V gene, CDR1 is SGHRS and CDR2 is YFSETQ. The CDR3 DNA reads TGCGCCAGCAGCTTGAGGGGGAGCTCCTACAATGAGCAGTTCTTC. Its translation is CASSLRGSSYNEQFF.

This clone was seen once. This chain connects TRBV3-1 (or the pseudogene TRBV3-2) to TRBJ2-2; perhaps TRBD1 as D (5 bases). The CDR3 consists of 16 residues. The germline V and J ends were trimmed by 1 base and 5 bases, with 14 bases remaining between them. Germline V gene data show CDR1 as LGHDT and CDR2 as YNNKEL (reference sequence). The CDR3 sequence: CASSQGVGVSTGELFF. CDR3 in DNA: TGTGCCAGCAGCCAAGGGGTAGGGGTAAGTACCGGGGAGCTGTTTTTT.